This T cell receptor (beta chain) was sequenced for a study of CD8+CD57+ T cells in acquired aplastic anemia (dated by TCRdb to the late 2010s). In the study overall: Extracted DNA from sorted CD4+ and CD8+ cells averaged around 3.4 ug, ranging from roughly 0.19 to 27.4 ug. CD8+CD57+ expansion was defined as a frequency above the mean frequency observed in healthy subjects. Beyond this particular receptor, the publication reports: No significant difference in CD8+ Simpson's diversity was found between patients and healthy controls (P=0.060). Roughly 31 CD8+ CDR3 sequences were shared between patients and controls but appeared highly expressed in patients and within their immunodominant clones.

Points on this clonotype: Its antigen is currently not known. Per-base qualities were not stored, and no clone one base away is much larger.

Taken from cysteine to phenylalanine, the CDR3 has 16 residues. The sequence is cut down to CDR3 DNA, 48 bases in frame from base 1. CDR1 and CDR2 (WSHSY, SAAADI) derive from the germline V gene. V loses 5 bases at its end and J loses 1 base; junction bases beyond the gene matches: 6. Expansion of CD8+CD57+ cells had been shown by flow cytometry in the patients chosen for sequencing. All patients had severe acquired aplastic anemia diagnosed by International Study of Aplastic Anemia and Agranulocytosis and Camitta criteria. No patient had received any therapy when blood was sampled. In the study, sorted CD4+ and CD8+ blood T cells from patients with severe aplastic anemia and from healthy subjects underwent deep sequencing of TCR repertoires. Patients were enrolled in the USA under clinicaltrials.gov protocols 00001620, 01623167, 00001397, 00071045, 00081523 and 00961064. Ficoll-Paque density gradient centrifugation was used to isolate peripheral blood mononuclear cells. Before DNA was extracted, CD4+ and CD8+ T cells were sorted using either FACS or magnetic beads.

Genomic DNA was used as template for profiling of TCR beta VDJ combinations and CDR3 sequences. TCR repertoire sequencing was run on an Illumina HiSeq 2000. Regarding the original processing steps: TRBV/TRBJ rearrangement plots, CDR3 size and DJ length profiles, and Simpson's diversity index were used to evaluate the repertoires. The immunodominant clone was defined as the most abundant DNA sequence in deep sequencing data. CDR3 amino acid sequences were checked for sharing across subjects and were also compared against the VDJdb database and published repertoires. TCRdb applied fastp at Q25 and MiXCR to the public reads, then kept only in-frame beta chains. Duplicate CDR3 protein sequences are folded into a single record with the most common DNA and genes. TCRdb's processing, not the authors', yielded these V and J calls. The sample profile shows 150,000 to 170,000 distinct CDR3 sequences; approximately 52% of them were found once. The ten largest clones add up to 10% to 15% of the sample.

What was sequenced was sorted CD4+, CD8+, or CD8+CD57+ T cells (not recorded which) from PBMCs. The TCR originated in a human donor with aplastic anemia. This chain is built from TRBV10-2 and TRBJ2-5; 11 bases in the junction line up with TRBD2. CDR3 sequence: CASSSSGRALQETQYF. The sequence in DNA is TGCGCCAGCAGTAGTAGCGGGAGGGCCCTCCAAGAGACCCAGTACTTC.